This T cell receptor beta chain was captured by sequencing in a study of shared clonotypes between healthy human individuals. Many counts were recorded for this clone. This CDR3 contains 14 residues. From germline, CDR1 is SGHNT and CDR2 YYREEE (reference sequence). V lost 0 bases and J lost 9, with 10 bases in between. Sequencing used immunoSEQ multiplex PCR; TCRdb keeps in-frame clones, though not all of them. The table records around 350,000 clones, about 73% of them present only once. The origin of this receptor is a man younger than 45 in good health. The chain joins TRBV5-4 to TRBJ1-6; D uncertain. The sequenced material came from memory CD4+ T cells sorted from blood. Indicated subset: CD45RA-negative fraction. CDR3 protein: CASSLGFKGSPLHF. The DNA of the CDR3 is TGTGCCAGCAGCTTGGGCTTTAAGGGTTCACCCCTCCACTTT.